This record concerns one TCR beta chain sequence. As handled by the study authors: Scientists estimated how many nucleated cells there were by amplifying reference gene primers. Assay used: immunoSEQ multiplex PCR; TCRdb lists only in-frame clones, some missing. Clonal size and the V and J genes are those of that table, whereas D and trimming came from the DNA. The sample has fewer than 250,000 clones, roughly 80% seen once; the top ten hold 8.5% to 12%. This sample is drawn from a study of blood T cell repertoires in COVID-19. On the study more broadly: Specimens from acute and convalescent COVID-19 originated in the United States, Italy and Spain. The cDNA or gDNA used as material had been derived from T cells, B-cell-depleted T cells, or PBMCs.

The CDR3 spans 14 residues. J was trimmed by 5 bases and V by 0 bases; bases with no gene match: 4. Per germline, CDR1 MNHNS and CDR2 SASEGT. This chain connects TRBV6-1 to TRBJ2-7; the match to TRBD2 covers 7 bases. The sample taken for sequencing was peripheral blood. The origin of this receptor is a woman at least 80 years old with acute or convalescent COVID-19. The CDR3 DNA sequence: TGTGCCAGCAGTGAAGCTAGGGACTATGACGAGCAGTACTTC. Residues: CASSEARDYDEQYF.